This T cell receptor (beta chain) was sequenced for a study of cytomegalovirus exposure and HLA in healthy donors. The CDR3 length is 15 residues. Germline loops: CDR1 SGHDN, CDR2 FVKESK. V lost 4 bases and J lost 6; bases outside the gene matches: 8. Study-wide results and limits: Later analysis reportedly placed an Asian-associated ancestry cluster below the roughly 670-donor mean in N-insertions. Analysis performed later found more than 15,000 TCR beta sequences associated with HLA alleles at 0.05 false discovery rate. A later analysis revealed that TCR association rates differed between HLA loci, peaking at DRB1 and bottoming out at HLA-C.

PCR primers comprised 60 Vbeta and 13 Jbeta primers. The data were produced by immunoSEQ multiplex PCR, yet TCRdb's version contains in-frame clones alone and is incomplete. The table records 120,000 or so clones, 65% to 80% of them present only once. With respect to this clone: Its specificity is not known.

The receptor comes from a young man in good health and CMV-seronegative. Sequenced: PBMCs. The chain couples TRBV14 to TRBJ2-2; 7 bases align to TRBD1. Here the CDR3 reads CASSPHRQGSGELFF. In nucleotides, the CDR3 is TGTGCCAGCAGCCCCCACCGACAGGGATCCGGGGAGCTGTTTTTT.